This T cell receptor (beta chain) originates from a study of early T cells in non-severe SARS-CoV-2 infection. In the study overall: Chains were not paired, and sequencing was done on bulk RNA from unsorted whole blood.

Germline V lookup: CDR1 MDHEN, CDR2 SYDVKM. This CDR3 is built from 14 residues. Regarding the study as a whole: VDJdb matches were skewed toward anti-spike CD8 T cell responses.

Unique molecular identifiers were attached to individual cDNA molecules. One entry per CDR3 protein results from TCRdb running MiXCR on the 5' RACE reads. This table holds roughly 110,000 distinct CDR3 sequences, roughly 10% found once. As for this clonotype: The antigen remains unidentified. Relative to the germline gene, one junction end is altered; a read error may explain this.

The TCR comes from an adult who was a healthcare worker with PCR-confirmed SARS-CoV-2 infection or an uninfected control (not recorded which). Sequenced: whole blood. The rearrangement links TRBV28 to TRBJ1-1, with 9 bases matching TRBD1. The CDR3, as DNA: TGTACCAGCAGTCCCCTAGGGACAGGGATTTCAGCTTTCTTT. Protein product: CTSSPLGTGISAFF.